One and the same sample provided the 28 T cell receptor beta chains below, sequenced in a study of T cell changes during pregnancy in multiple sclerosis. Measured with immunoSEQ multiplex PCR; TCRdb has only the in-frame clones, and not every one. This table has approximately 90,000 clones, 75% to 95% appearing once. The sample in question was peripheral blood, obtained before pregnancy. The receptors originated from a female donor with multiple sclerosis, enrolled in a pregnancy study.

As DNA, the CDR3 is TGTGCCAGCAGTTCCCAGGGGGCCACTGAAGCTTTCTTT. The encoded protein is CASSSQGATEAFF. This chain connects TRBV2 to TRBJ1-1; 8 bases map to TRBD1. Trimming cost V 5 bases and J 4 bases; bases outside gene matches: 3. The CDR3 is made up of 13 amino acids. Germline CDR1 and CDR2: SNHLY and FYNNEI.

This rearrangement joins TRBV28 to TRBJ2-7; TRBD2 is a possible D gene (5 bases). The length of the CDR3 is 15 residues. V lost 2 bases to trimming and J lost 2 bases, with 13 bases between them. Germline lookup yields CDR1 MDHEN and CDR2 SYDVKM. The CDR3 loop is CASSLEGLLPYEQYF. The CDR3 DNA reads as TGTGCCAGCAGTTTAGAGGGTCTTCTCCCCTACGAGCAGTACTTC.

The chain uses TRBV7-9 and TRBJ1-3, with 7 bases aligning to TRBD1. V lost 10 bases to trimming and J lost 0 bases; unmatched junction nucleotides: 6. This CDR3 spans 14 amino acids. Germline assignment: CDR1 SEHNR and CDR2 FQNEAQ (reference sequence). CDR3 sequence (DNA): TGTGCCACCGCAGACAGGGTCTCTGGAAACACCATATATTTT. Amino acid sequence: CATADRVSGNTIYF.

V usage is TRBV6-4 and J usage is TRBJ2-3, with 9 bases lining up with TRBD2. The J segment lost 4 bases and the V segment lost 2 bases, leaving 4 bases of the junction unmatched. Germline V gene data show CDR1 as MRHNA and CDR2 as SNTAGT. This CDR3 spans 15 amino acids. The CDR3 DNA follows: TGTGCCAGCAGTGACAAGGCGGGGGGGGCAGATACGCAGTATTTT. This gives the protein CASSDKAGGADTQYF.

The CDR3 region is CASSFRRTGETQYF. In nucleotides, the CDR3 is TGTGCCAGCAGCTTTCGAAGGACAGGAGAGACCCAGTACTTC. The chain carries TRBV7-9 and TRBJ2-5; 7 nucleotides align to TRBD1. Germline V lookup: CDR1 SEHNR, CDR2 FQNEAQ (reference sequence). The CDR3 covers 14 residues. J was trimmed by 4 bases and V by 3 bases; bases with no gene match: 5.

This chain uses TRBV28 with TRBJ2-3; 7 positions match TRBD2. The germline gives CDR1 MDHEN, CDR2 SYDVKM. J was trimmed by 1 base and V by 6 bases; bases with no gene match: 4. CDR3 size: 14 residues. The CDR3: CASRLSGGTDTQYF. For the CDR3, the DNA is TGTGCCAGCAGATTAAGCGGGGGCACAGATACGCAGTATTTT. The entire variable domain, with the rest obtained from reference TRBV28 and TRBJ2-3, is as follows: DVKVTQSSRYLVKRTGEKVFLECVQDMDHENMFWYRQDPGLGLRLIYFSYDVKMKEKGDIPEGYSVSREKKERFSLILESASTNQTSMYLCASRLSGGTDTQYFGPGTRLTVL.

V gene TRBV4-2 combines with J gene TRBJ2-3; D is ambiguous. The germline V and J ends were trimmed by 0 bases and 5 bases, with 6 bases remaining between them. This CDR3 comprises 13 residues. Germline-derived CDR1 and CDR2 are LGHNA and YNFKEQ. The CDR3 region is CASSQEHEDTQYF. In DNA, the CDR3 is TGTGCCAGCAGCCAAGAACACGAAGATACGCAGTATTTT.

This clone showed up just once. An end of the junction does not agree with germline; a read error may underlie this. The chain is built from TRBV7-3 and TRBJ1-2, with TRBD1 matching 8 bases. The CDR3 sequence is 13 residues long. CDR1 and CDR2 (germline): SGHTA, FQGTGA. CDR3 sequence: CASSVTGGGGYTF. DNA of the CDR3: TGTGCCAGCAGCGTAACAGGGGGTGGTGGCTACACCTTC.

V is TRBV27 and J is TRBJ2-7; no reliable D call. V was pared by 9 bases and J by 3 bases, with 21 bases between. Germline V lookup: CDR1 MNHEY, CDR2 SMNVEV (reference sequence). The CDR3 extends over 15 amino acids. CDR3 in DNA: TGTGCCAGTCGGTTCAGAGGTTCTTCCGGCTACGAGCAGTACTTC. Its translation: CASRFRGSSGYEQYF.

The genes are TRBV9 and TRBJ2-7; D might be TRBD2 (7 bases). The CDR3 totals 16 residues. V lost 1 base and J 3 bases, leaving 17 bases between the germline ends. The germline CDR1 and CDR2 sequences are SGDLS and YYNGEE. The CDR3 reads CASSVSSGGGGYEQYF. DNA of the CDR3: TGTGCCAGCAGCGTATCCTCTGGGGGAGGGGGCTACGAGCAGTACTTC.

The chain combines TRBV5-1 with TRBJ1-1, with TRBD1 matching over 7 bases. The CDR3 consists of 14 residues. Trimming removed 3 bases from V and 7 bases from J; junction bases left unmatched: 9. Germline CDR1 is SGHRS and CDR2 is YFSETQ. CDR3 region: CASSSGDSEHEAFF. As DNA, the CDR3 is TGCGCCAGCAGCTCCGGGGACAGTGAACATGAAGCTTTCTTT.

V is TRBV19 and J is TRBJ2-1; 7 bases map to TRBD1. The CDR3 length is 16 residues. The V gene end was trimmed by 5 bases and the J gene end by 10 bases; junction bases not matched to a gene: 17. Germline CDR1 LNHDA, CDR2 SQIVND (reference sequence). The CDR3 here is CASSLQGVYGVREQFF. CDR3 bases: TGTGCCAGTAGTCTGCAGGGGGTCTACGGGGTGAGGGAGCAGTTCTTC.

V is TRBV9 and J is TRBJ2-5; 7 bases map to TRBD2. V trimming: 7 bases; J trimming: 5 bases; junction bases outside the gene matches: 8. This CDR3 spans 13 amino acids. In germline, CDR1 is SGDLS, CDR2 YYNGEE. CDR3 sequence reads: CASSFAGVETQYF. The DNA of the CDR3 is TGTGCCAGCTCTTTCGCGGGAGTGGAGACCCAGTACTTC.

J is TRBJ2-3 and V is TRBV6-1, with 9 bases matching TRBD1. Germline CDR1 reads MNHNS; CDR2 reads SASEGT. CDR3 length: 17 residues. J was trimmed by 1 base and V by 4 bases; bases with no gene match: 9. The CDR3, as DNA: TGTGCCAGCAGTGGATTGACAGGGGGAGGAGGCACAGATACGCAGTATTTT. Amino acids: CASSGLTGGGGTDTQYF.

This sequence joins TRBV28 and TRBJ2-6; D is unclear. The CDR3 loop spans 15 amino acids. Germline CDR1 and CDR2: MDHEN and SYDVKM. V lost 6 bases to trimming and J lost 4 bases, with 13 bases between them. Here the CDR3 reads CASSSRGTGANVLTF. Written as DNA, the CDR3 is TGTGCCAGCAGCTCTCGAGGCACCGGGGCCAACGTCCTGACTTTC.

V and J are TRBV27 and TRBJ2-1; 9 nucleotides line up with TRBD2. With 8 bases clipped from V and 4 bases from J, the junction kept 15 bases outside the gene matches. Per the germline V gene, CDR1 is MNHEY and CDR2 is SMNVEV (reference sequence). CDR3 length: 17 amino acids. CDR3 DNA sequence: TGTGCCAGCCGTTACGCGGGGCGGGGGGGCGGATACAATGAGCAGTTCTTC. Its translation is CASRYAGRGGGYNEQFF.

This clone was detected once. DNA of the CDR3: TGTGCCAGCAGAACAGGGCTGGAATATGGCTACACCTTC. Translated, it gives CASRTGLEYGYTF. J is TRBJ1-2 and V is TRBV25-1, with a tentative D call TRBD1 (6 bases). The germline CDR1 and CDR2 sequences are MGHDK and SYGVNS. The CDR3 length is 13 residues. Trimming left V 6 bases short and J 5 bases short, with 13 bases between.

In this sample, this clone turned up a few times. The chain combines TRBV10-1 with TRBJ2-1; 12 bases align to TRBD2. The V and J ends lost 2 bases and 9 bases, in that order; junction bases with no gene match: 17. The CDR3 length is 19 residues. Germline V gene sequence: CDR1 WNHNN, CDR2 SYGVQD (reference sequence). CDR3 DNA sequence: TGCGCCAGCAGTGAGAACCCTAGCGGGGGGGCCGTGGAATTCAGTGAGCAGTTCTTC. It yields the protein CASSENPSGGAVEFSEQFF.

The CDR3 loop reads CASRPGGPANYGYTF. CDR3 in DNA: TGTGCCAGCCGCCCCGGGGGGCCGGCTAACTATGGCTACACCTTC. J is TRBJ1-2 and V is TRBV19; possibly TRBD1 for D (6 bases). The V gene's germline CDR1 is LNHDA and CDR2 SQIVND (reference sequence). The CDR3 totals 15 residues. V was clipped by 9 bases and J by 0 bases, with 17 bases between them.

J is TRBJ1-5 and V is TRBV19; 8 nucleotides agree with TRBD1. Germline loops: CDR1 LNHDA, CDR2 SQIVND (reference sequence). The length of the CDR3 is 18 residues. The junction had 10 bases not matched to a gene; V was cut back by 3 bases and J by 0 bases. CDR3 sequence reads: CASSIQGARGSSNQPQHF. In nucleotides, the CDR3 is TGTGCCAGTAGTATTCAGGGGGCGCGGGGGTCTAGCAATCAGCCCCAGCATTTT.

The V call is TRBV4-1, the J call TRBJ1-4; TRBD1 matches at 8 bases. This CDR3 comprises 15 residues. Germline-derived CDR1 and CDR2 are MGHRA and YSYEKL. The trim removed 8 bases at V and 0 bases at J, leaving 5 bases unmatched. Written as DNA, the CDR3 is TGCGCCAGCGGAGTACAGGGGGCAACTAATGAAAAACTGTTTTTT. It is translated as CASGVQGATNEKLFF.

V is TRBV5-1 and J is TRBJ1-1, with TRBD1 matching 9 bases. The CDR3 totals 14 residues. Germline V gives CDR1 SGHRS, CDR2 YFSETQ. J was trimmed by 4 bases and V by 4 bases; bases with no gene match: 5. In nucleotides, the CDR3 is TGCGCCAGCAGCCGATCGGGACAGGGCACTGAAGCTTTCTTT. It specifies CASSRSGQGTEAFF.

This chain connects TRBV9 to TRBJ1-3, with TRBD1 as a possible D gene (6 bases). V was trimmed by 0 bases and J by 2 bases, leaving 9 bases between them. CDR1 is SGDLS, CDR2 YYNGEE, per germline. The CDR3 has 15 amino acids. CDR3 bases: TGTGCCAGCAGCGTAGGGGCAGGGGCTGGAAACACCATATATTTT. The encoded protein is CASSVGAGAGNTIYF.

The chain couples TRBV7-6 to TRBJ2-7, with a possible D match to TRBD2 (7 bases). V shed 11 bases and J shed 5 bases, with 16 bases lying between them. In germline, CDR1 is SGHVS, CDR2 FNYEAQ. The CDR3 runs 12 residues. The CDR3 is CAVRGLGNEQYF. The DNA for the CDR3 is TGTGCCGTGCGGGGGCTCGGTAACGAGCAGTACTTC.

The CDR3, as DNA: TGTGCCAGCAGCCCAGTGGTGGGGGGGTACGAGCAGTACTTC. This sequence encodes CASSPVVGGYEQYF. The chain is built from TRBV7-6 and TRBJ2-7, with 7 bases lining up with TRBD2. After removal of 5 bases from V and 4 bases from J, the junction contained 8 bases not matched to a gene. Germline V gene sequence: CDR1 SGHVS, CDR2 FNYEAQ. The CDR3 spans 14 residues.

The chain recombines TRBV6-5 with TRBJ1-1; D is undetermined. Trimming shortened V by 7 bases and J by 0 bases, and 15 bases separated the two germline ends. Germline CDR1 MNHEY, CDR2 SVGAGI. The CDR3 extends over 15 amino acids. In DNA form, the CDR3 reads TGTGCCAGCACCAATGAGCCGACTTTGAACACTGAAGCTTTCTTT. This encodes CASTNEPTLNTEAFF.

The V call is TRBV5-1, the J call TRBJ1-2, with 8 bases fitting TRBD1. V gave up 5 bases and J gave up 2 bases; unmatched junction bases: 5. CDR3 length: 14 amino acids. Germline loops: CDR1 SGHRS, CDR2 YFSETQ. Here the CDR3 DNA reads TGCGCCAGCAGTGGACAGGGAAGGAACTATGGCTACACCTTC. It specifies CASSGQGRNYGYTF.

The V gene is TRBV6-5, the J gene TRBJ2-7, with 9 bases fitting TRBD1. The germline gives CDR1 MNHEY, CDR2 SVGAGI. The length of the CDR3 is 15 residues. The trim removed 4 bases at V and 5 bases at J, leaving 9 bases unmatched. CDR3 bases: TGTGCCAGCAGTTCGTCCGGGACAGGGCTTAACGAGCAGTACTTC. It codes for CASSSSGTGLNEQYF.